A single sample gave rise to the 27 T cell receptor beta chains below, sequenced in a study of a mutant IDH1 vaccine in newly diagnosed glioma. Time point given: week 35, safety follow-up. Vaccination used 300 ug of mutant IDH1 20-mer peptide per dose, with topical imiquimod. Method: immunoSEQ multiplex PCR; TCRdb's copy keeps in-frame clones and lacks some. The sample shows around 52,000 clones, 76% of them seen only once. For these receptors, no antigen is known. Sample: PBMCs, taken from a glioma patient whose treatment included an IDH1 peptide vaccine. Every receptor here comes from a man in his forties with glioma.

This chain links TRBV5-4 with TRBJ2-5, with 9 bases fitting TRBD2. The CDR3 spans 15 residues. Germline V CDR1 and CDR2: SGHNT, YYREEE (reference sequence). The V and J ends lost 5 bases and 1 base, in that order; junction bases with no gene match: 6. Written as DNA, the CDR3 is TGTGCCAGCAGAGATCTTAGCGGGAGCCAAGAGACCCAGTACTTC. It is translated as CASRDLSGSQETQYF.

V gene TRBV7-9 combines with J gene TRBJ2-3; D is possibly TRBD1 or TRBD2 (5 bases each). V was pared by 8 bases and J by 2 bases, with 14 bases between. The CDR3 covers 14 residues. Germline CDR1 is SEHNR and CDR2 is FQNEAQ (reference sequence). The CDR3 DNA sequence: TGTGCCAGCTGGCATGGGGACCTCACAGATACGCAGTATTTT. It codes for CASWHGDLTDTQYF.

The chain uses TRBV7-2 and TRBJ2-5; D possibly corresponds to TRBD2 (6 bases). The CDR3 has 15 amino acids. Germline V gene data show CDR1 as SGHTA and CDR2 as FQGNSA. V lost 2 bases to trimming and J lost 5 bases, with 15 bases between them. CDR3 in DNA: TGTGCCAGCAGCTTATTAGTGGGAGGCCGGGAGACCCAGTACTTC. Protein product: CASSLLVGGRETQYF.

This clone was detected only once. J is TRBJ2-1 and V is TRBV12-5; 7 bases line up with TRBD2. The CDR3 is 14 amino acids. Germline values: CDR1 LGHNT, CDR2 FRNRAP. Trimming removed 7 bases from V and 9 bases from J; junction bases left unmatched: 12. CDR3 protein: CASVSGLPAGEQFF. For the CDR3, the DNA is TGTGCTAGTGTCTCGGGACTACCTGCGGGTGAGCAGTTCTTC.

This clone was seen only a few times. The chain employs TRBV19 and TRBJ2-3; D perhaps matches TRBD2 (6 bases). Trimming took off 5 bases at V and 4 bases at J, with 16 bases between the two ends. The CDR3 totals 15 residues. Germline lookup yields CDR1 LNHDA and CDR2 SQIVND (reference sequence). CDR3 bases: TGTGCCAGTAGTCCGCGGATAGCGGAGGCAGATACGCAGTATTTT. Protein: CASSPRIAEADTQYF.

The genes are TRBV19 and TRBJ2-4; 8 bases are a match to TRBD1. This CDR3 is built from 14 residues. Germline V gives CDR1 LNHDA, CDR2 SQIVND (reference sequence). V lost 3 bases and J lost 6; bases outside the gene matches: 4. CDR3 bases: TGTGCCAGTAGTATGCGGGACAGGTCAAACATTCAGTACTTC. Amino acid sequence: CASSMRDRSNIQYF.

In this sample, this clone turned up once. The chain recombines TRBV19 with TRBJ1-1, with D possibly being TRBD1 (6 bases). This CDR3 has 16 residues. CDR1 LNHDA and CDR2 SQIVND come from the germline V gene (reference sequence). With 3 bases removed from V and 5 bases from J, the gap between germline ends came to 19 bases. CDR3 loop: CASSIQGIGIGTEAFF. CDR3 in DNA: TGTGCCAGTAGTATCCAGGGGATTGGGATTGGAACTGAAGCTTTCTTT. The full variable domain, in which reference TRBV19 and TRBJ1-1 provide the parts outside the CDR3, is DGGITQSPKYLFRKEGQNVTLSCEQNLNHDAMYWYRQDPGQGLRLIYYSQIVNDFQKGDIAEGYSVSREKKESFPLTVTSAQKNPTAFYLCASSIQGIGIGTEAFFGQGTRLTVV.

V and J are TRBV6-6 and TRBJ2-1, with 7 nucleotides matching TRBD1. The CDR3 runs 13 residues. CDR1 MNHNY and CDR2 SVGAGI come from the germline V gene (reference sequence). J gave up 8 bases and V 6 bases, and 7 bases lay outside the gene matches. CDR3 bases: TGTGCCAGCAGGCTAGGGACAGCTTATGAGCAGTTCTTC. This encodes CASRLGTAYEQFF.

As DNA, the CDR3 is TGTGCCAGCAGTATCCGGAGGCGCACAGATACGCAGTATTTT. Translation: CASSIRRRTDTQYF. The chain joins TRBV28 to TRBJ2-3, with D tentatively TRBD2 (5 bases). Germline V gene lookup returns CDR1 MDHEN and CDR2 SYDVKM. V was pared by 5 bases and J by 1 base, with 10 bases between. The CDR3 is made up of 14 amino acids.

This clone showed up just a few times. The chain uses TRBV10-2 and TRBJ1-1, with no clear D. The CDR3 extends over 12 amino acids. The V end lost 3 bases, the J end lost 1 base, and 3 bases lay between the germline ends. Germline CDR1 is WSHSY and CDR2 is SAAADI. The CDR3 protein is CASSEANTEAFF. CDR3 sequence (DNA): TGCGCCAGCAGTGAAGCGAACACTGAAGCTTTCTTT.

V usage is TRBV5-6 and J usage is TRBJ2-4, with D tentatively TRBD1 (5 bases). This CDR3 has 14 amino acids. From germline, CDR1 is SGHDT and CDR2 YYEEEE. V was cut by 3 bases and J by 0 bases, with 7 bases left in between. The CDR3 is CASSSGIAKNIQYF. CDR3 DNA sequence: TGTGCCAGCAGCTCAGGGATAGCCAAAAACATTCAGTACTTC.

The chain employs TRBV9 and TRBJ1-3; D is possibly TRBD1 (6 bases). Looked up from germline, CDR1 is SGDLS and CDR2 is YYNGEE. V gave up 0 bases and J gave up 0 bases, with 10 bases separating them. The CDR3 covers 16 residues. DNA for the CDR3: TGTGCCAGCAGCGTAGATCCAGGGGCCTCTGGAAACACCATATATTTT. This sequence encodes CASSVDPGASGNTIYF.

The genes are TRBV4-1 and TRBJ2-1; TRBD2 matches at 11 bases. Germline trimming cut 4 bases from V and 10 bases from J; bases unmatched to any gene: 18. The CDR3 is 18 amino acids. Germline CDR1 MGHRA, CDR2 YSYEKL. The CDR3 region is CASSLSVGTSGLSREQFF. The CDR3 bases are TGCGCCAGCAGCCTTTCGGTCGGGACTAGCGGACTATCGCGGGAGCAGTTCTTC.

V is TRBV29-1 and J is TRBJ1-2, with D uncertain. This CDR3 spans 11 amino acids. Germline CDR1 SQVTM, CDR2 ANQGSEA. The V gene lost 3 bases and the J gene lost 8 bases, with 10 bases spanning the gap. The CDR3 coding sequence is TGCAGCGTTGAGACCTTCGGAGGCTACACCTTC. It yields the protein CSVETFGGYTF.

CDR3 in DNA: TGTGCCAGCAGCTTAGACGGCGGGAGTACAGATACGCAGTATTTT. Translated, it gives CASSLDGGSTDTQYF. The rearrangement uses TRBV7-2 and TRBJ2-3; TRBD2 agrees at 7 bases. Looked up from germline, CDR1 is SGHTA and CDR2 is FQGNSA. The CDR3 runs to 15 residues. Unmatched junction bases numbered 4, after V lost 1 base and J lost 3 bases.

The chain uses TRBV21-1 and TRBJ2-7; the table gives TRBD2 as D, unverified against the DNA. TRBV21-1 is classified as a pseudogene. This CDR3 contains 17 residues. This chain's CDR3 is CASSKKQAGALSYEQYF. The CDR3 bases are TGTGCCAGCAGCAAAAAACAAGCGGGAGCCCTCTCCTACGAGCAGTACTTC.

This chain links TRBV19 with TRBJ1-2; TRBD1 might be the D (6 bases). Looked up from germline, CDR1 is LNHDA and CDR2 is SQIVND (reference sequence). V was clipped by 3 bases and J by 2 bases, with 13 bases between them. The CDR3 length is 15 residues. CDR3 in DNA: TGTGCCAGTAGTATTCCGACAGGCGAAAACTATGGCTACACCTTC. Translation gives CASSIPTGENYGYTF. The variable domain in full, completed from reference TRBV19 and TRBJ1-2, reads DGGITQSPKYLFRKEGQNVTLSCEQNLNHDAMYWYRQDPGQGLRLIYYSQIVNDFQKGDIAEGYSVSREKKESFPLTVTSAQKNPTAFYLCASSIPTGENYGYTFGSGTRLTVV.

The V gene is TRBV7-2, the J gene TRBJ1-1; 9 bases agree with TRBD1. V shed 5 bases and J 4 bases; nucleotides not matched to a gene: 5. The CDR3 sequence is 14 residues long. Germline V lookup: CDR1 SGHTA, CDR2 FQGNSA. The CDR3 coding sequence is TGTGCCAGCAGCCGAGACAGGGGGGGCACTGAAGCTTTCTTT. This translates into CASSRDRGGTEAFF.

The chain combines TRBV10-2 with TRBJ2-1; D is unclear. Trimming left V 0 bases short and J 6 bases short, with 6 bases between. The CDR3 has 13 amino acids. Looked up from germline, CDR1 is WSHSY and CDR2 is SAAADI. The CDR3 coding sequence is TGCGCCAGCAGTGAGTCGGCGGCCAATGAGCAGTTCTTC. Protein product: CASSESAANEQFF.

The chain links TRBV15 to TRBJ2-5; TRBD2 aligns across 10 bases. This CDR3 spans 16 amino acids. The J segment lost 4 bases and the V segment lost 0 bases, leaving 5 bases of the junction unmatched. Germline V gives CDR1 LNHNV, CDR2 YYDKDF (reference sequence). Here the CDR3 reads CATSRDSPSGGETQYF. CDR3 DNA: TGTGCCACCAGCAGAGATTCCCCTAGCGGGGGAGAGACCCAGTACTTC.

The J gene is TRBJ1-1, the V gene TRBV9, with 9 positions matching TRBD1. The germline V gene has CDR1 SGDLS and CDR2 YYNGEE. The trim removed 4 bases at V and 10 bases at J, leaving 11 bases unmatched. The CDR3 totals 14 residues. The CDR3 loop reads CASSPSDRGRGAFF. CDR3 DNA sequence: TGTGCCAGCAGCCCCTCGGACAGGGGACGGGGAGCTTTCTTT.

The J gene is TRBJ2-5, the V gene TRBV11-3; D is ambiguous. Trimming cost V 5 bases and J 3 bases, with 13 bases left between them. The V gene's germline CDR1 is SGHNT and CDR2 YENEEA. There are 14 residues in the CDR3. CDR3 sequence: CASSPTQSKETQYF. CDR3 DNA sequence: TGTGCCAGCAGCCCGACCCAAAGCAAAGAGACCCAGTACTTC.

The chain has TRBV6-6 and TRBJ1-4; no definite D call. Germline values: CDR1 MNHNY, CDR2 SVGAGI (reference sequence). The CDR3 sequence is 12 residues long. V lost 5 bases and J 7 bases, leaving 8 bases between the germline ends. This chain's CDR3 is CASSPGGEKLFF. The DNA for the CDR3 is TGTGCCAGCAGTCCGGGTGGTGAAAAACTGTTTTTT.

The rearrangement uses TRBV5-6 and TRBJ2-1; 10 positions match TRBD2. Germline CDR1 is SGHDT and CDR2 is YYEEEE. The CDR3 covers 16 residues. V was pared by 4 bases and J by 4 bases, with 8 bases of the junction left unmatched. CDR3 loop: CASSTTGTSAYNEQFF. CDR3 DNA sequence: TGTGCCAGCAGCACTACCGGGACTAGCGCATACAATGAGCAGTTCTTC.

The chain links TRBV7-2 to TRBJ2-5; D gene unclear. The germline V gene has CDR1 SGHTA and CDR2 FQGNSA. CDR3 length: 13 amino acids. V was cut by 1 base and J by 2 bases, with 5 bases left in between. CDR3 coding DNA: TGTGCCAGCAGCTTAGACAGACAAGAGACCCAGTACTTC. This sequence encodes CASSLDRQETQYF.

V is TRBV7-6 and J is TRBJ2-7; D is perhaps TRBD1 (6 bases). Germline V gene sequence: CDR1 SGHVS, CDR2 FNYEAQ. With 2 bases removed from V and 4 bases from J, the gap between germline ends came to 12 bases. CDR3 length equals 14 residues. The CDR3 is CASSLRAGEYEQYF. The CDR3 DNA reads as TGTGCCAGCAGCTTACGGGCAGGGGAGTACGAGCAGTACTTC.

CDR3 sequence: CASSQAGTRGDTEAFF. In DNA form, the CDR3 reads TGTGCCAGCAGCCAAGCCGGGACAAGGGGAGACACTGAAGCTTTCTTT. The chain has TRBV14 and TRBJ1-1; TRBD1 might be the D (6 bases). CDR1 SGHDN and CDR2 FVKESK come from the germline V gene. The CDR3 runs 16 residues. V was pared by 1 base and J by 3 bases, with 15 bases between.